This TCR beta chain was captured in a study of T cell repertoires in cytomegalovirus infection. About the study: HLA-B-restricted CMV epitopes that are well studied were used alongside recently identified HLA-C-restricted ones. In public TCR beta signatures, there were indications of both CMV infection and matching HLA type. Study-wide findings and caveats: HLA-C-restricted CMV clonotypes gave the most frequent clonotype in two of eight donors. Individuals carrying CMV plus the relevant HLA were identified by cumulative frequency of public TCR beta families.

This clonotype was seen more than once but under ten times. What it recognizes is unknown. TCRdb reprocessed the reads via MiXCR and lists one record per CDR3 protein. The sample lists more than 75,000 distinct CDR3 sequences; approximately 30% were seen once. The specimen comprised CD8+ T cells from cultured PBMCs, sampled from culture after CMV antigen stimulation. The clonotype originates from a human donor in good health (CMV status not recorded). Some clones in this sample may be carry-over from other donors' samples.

CDR3 bases: TGTGCCAGTAGTATAATCATGAGGGGAAGTAACTATGGCTACACCTTC. The encoded protein is CASSIIMRGSNYGYTF. This chain links TRBV19 with TRBJ1-2, with TRBD1 as a possible D gene (5 bases). The length of the CDR3 is 16 residues. The germline CDR1 and CDR2 sequences are LNHDA and SQIVND (reference sequence). Trimming removed 2 bases from V and 1 base from J, with 14 bases in between.